These 21 T cell receptor beta chains were all obtained from the same sample, sequenced in a study of identical twins. In TCRdb, the 5' RACE reads were re-called with MiXCR into one record per CDR3 protein. In the table there are 700,000 or so distinct CDR3 sequences, approximately 21% of which are singletons. This sample also appeared in a second study, on T cells expressing NK-cell markers.

The sequencing sample was made of PBMCs. These receptors were collected from a woman under 30 in good health.

This clonotype has just a few counts. The chain is built from TRBV7-2 and TRBJ2-7, with TRBD2 identical over 11 bases. The junction had 11 bases not matched to a gene; V was cut back by 4 bases and J by 3 bases. From germline, CDR1 is SGHTA and CDR2 FQGNSA. This CDR3 contains 17 residues. CDR3 amino acids: CASSWREASGRLYEQYF. The CDR3 bases are TGTGCCAGCAGCTGGCGTGAGGCTAGCGGGAGGCTCTACGAGCAGTACTTC.

This clonotype was detected a few times. This chain joins TRBV10-3 and TRBJ2-3, with D possibly TRBD1 on 5 matching bases. Trimming shortened V by 3 bases and J by 4 bases, and 11 bases separated the two germline ends. In germline, CDR1 is ENHRY, CDR2 SYGVKD. The CDR3 extends over 14 amino acids. CDR3 residues: CAISDVGEADTQYF. Written as DNA, the CDR3 is TGTGCCATCAGTGACGTAGGGGAAGCAGATACGCAGTATTTT.

This clonotype has more than one count but fewer than ten. This chain links TRBV27 with TRBJ1-2; D remains ambiguous. V lost 6 bases to trimming and J lost 0 bases, with 11 bases between them. Germline assignment: CDR1 MNHEY and CDR2 SMNVEV (reference sequence). CDR3 length: 14 residues. CDR3: CASRTPQSNYGYTF. The CDR3 nucleotides are TGTGCCAGCAGGACGCCGCAGTCTAACTATGGCTACACCTTC.

This clonotype showed up just a few times. J is TRBJ2-7 and V is TRBV12-3 or TRBV12-4; weak D call: TRBD2 (5 bases). The V and J ends lost 6 bases and 2 bases respectively, with 17 bases between them. The CDR3 is 15 residues long. CDR3 sequence reads: CASSPGLGGTYEQYF. In DNA form, the CDR3 reads TGTGCCAGCAGCCCGGGCCTCGGAGGCACCTACGAGCAGTACTTC.

The V gene is TRBV7-9, the J gene TRBJ2-3; D gene uncertain. Per the germline V gene, CDR1 is SEHNR and CDR2 is FQNEAQ (reference sequence). The germline V and J ends were trimmed by 10 bases and 5 bases, with 19 bases remaining between them. This CDR3 spans 14 amino acids. CDR3 amino acids: CAKTHSVDGDTQYF. DNA of the CDR3: TGTGCCAAAACGCATAGTGTGGATGGAGATACGCAGTATTTT.

This clonotype came up a few times. CDR3 residues: CASSRYGGRTEAFF. The CDR3 nucleotides are TGTGCCAGCAGTAGATATGGGGGGAGGACTGAAGCTTTCTTT. The chain employs TRBV12-3 or TRBV12-4 and TRBJ1-1; possible D gene TRBD1, 5 bases. The CDR3 is 14 amino acids. V shed 5 bases and J shed 5 bases, with 15 bases lying between them.

This clonotype has only a few counts. The chain has TRBV2 and TRBJ2-1; 11 nucleotides match TRBD1. The CDR3 consists of 14 residues. The ends lost 10 bases at V and 8 bases at J; junction bases unmatched: 10. Germline V CDR1 and CDR2: SNHLY, FYNNEI. The CDR3 coding sequence is TGTGCCACTGACCGGGACAGGGGGTTCGATGAGCAGTTCTTC. Protein: CATDRDRGFDEQFF.

The table lists this clonotype with many counts. The V call is TRBV10-1, the J call TRBJ1-1; 7 bases are a match to TRBD1. Trimming at V came to 1 base and at J to 5 bases, leaving 1 base not matched to a gene. Germline CDR1 and CDR2: WNHNN and SYGVQD (reference sequence). CDR3 length: 13 residues. CDR3 protein: CASSEYRGTEAFF. The DNA of the CDR3 is TGCGCCAGCAGTGAGTACAGGGGAACTGAAGCTTTCTTT.

The CDR3 sequence is CSARDPGGWGHGELFF. Written as DNA, the CDR3 is TGCAGTGCTAGAGATCCGGGGGGATGGGGACACGGGGAGCTGTTTTTT. This chain connects TRBV20-1 to TRBJ2-2; TRBD2 is a possible D gene (7 bases). Trimming left V 0 bases short and J 7 bases short, with 18 bases between. Germline CDR1 reads DFQATT; CDR2 reads SNEGSKA (reference sequence). CDR3 length: 16 residues.

This clonotype showed up just a few times. The chain uses TRBV5-1 and TRBJ2-2; D is unresolved. Trimming removed 4 bases at V and 2 bases at J, with 12 bases between. Germline loops: CDR1 SGHRS, CDR2 YFSETQ. The CDR3 has 15 amino acids. The CDR3 nucleotides are TGCGCCAGCAGCCTCTTGGACGGTAACACCGGGGAGCTGTTTTTT. It encodes CASSLLDGNTGELFF.

This chain joins TRBV29-1 and TRBJ1-2; the match to TRBD1 covers 7 bases. Unmatched junction bases numbered 4, after V lost 6 bases and J lost 6 bases. The germline V gene has CDR1 SQVTM and CDR2 ANQGSEA. The CDR3 loop spans 11 amino acids. CDR3 in amino acids: CSVTRGDGYTF. In nucleotides, the CDR3 is TGCAGCGTGACCAGGGGGGATGGCTACACCTTC.

This clonotype was observed a few times. The chain is built from TRBV12-3 or TRBV12-4 and TRBJ2-5, with 12 bases lining up with TRBD1. The CDR3 consists of 16 residues. The V and J ends lost 4 bases and 4 bases, in that order; junction bases with no gene match: 7. The CDR3 DNA reads TGTGCCAGCAGTTCTTCAGGGACAGGGGGCGGAGAGACCCAGTACTTC. Its protein is CASSSSGTGGGETQYF.

This clonotype was detected ten times or more. The V call is TRBV5-1, the J call TRBJ2-3; 10 bases fit TRBD2. The junction had 6 bases not matched to a gene; V was cut back by 0 bases and J by 2 bases. This CDR3 has 17 amino acids. The germline V gene encodes CDR1 SGHRS and CDR2 YFSETQ. This CDR3 is CASSLGLSGGITDTQYF. The CDR3 nucleotides read TGCGCCAGCAGCTTGGGCCTTAGCGGGGGGATCACAGATACGCAGTATTTT.

This clonotype was picked up a small number of times. This sequence joins TRBV20-1 and TRBJ2-7; tentative D call: TRBD2 (6 bases). The CDR3 totals 15 residues. CDR1 is DFQATT, CDR2 SNEGSKA, per germline (reference sequence). Trimming shortened V by 1 base and J by 0 bases, and 13 bases separated the two germline ends. The CDR3 coding sequence is TGCAGTGCTAGAGGACCGGGACTCAACTCCTACGAGCAGTACTTC. Translating it yields CSARGPGLNSYEQYF.

The V gene is TRBV27, the J gene TRBJ2-1; TRBD1 or TRBD2 may be the D gene (5 bases each). The V and J ends lost 8 bases and 7 bases respectively, with 21 bases between them. The length of the CDR3 is 15 residues. Germline V lookup: CDR1 MNHEY, CDR2 SMNVEV (reference sequence). The CDR3 sequence is CASLGPGRDRNEQFF. For the CDR3, the DNA is TGTGCCAGCCTCGGCCCGGGTCGGGACCGTAATGAGCAGTTCTTC.

In this sample, this clonotype turned up once. The V gene is TRBV28, the J gene TRBJ2-1; D not certain. Germline lookup yields CDR1 MDHEN and CDR2 SYDVKM. The CDR3 contains 15 residues. V was shortened by 3 bases and J by 3 bases, with 12 bases between the two germline ends. CDR3 sequence (DNA): TGTGCCAGCAGTTTCGTTAGTCCCTTCTACAATGAGCAGTTCTTC. Translating it yields CASSFVSPFYNEQFF.

The chain combines TRBV7-9 with TRBJ1-1, with D hard to call. Germline CDR1 reads SEHNR; CDR2 reads FQNEAQ (reference sequence). CDR3 length: 16 residues. V lost 1 base and J lost 2, with 14 bases in between. DNA of the CDR3: TGTGCCAGCAGCTTAGTACGATCGGCGGGTAACACTGAAGCTTTCTTT. It encodes CASSLVRSAGNTEAFF.

This clonotype was seen a few times. This sequence joins TRBV5-1 and TRBJ2-3; D call uncertain. The CDR3 sequence is 13 residues long. Deletions cut 0 bases from V and 4 bases from J, with 6 bases between. The germline V gene encodes CDR1 SGHRS and CDR2 YFSETQ. The CDR3 here is CASSLERPDTQYF. The CDR3 DNA follows: TGCGCCAGCAGCTTGGAGAGACCAGATACGCAGTATTTT.

The CDR3 protein is CASSVGRPLVNEQFF. The CDR3 coding sequence is TGTGCCAGCAGCGTCGGGAGGCCCCTCGTTAATGAGCAGTTCTTC. The rearrangement joins TRBV7-8 to TRBJ2-1; 7 bases line up with TRBD2. This CDR3 has 15 residues. Trimming at V came to 5 bases and at J to 7 bases, leaving 11 bases not matched to a gene. The germline V gene has CDR1 SGHVS and CDR2 FQNEAQ.

This clonotype was seen a few times. This chain connects TRBV11-2 to TRBJ2-7; 9 bases agree with TRBD1. This CDR3 has 18 residues. The ends lost 4 bases at V and 9 bases at J; junction bases unmatched: 22. Germline V gives CDR1 SGHAT, CDR2 FQNNGV. The CDR3 DNA sequence: TGTGCCAGCAGCTCCGCCGGGACAGGGATCGTATCTCTACTCGGGCAGTACTTC. This translates into CASSSAGTGIVSLLGQYF.

V usage is TRBV6-1 and J usage is TRBJ2-7; TRBD1 aligns across 10 bases. CDR1 and CDR2 (germline): MNHNS, SASEGT. The CDR3 consists of 13 residues. J was trimmed by 4 bases and V by 10 bases; bases with no gene match: 7. CDR3 region: CATTDRGTYEQYF. As DNA, the CDR3 is TGTGCCACCACGGACAGGGGGACATACGAGCAGTACTTC.